The rows below give T cell receptor beta chains drawn from one sample of a study of regulatory T cells in long-lasting Graves disease. TCRdb processed the multiplex PCR reads anew with MiXCR; each CDR3 protein has one entry. The sample carries about 220,000 distinct CDR3 sequences, 15% to 20% recorded once. The data also belong to a second study, concerning T cells in Graves' hyperthyroidism and ophthalmopathy.

The sequencing here drew on peripheral blood mononuclear cells (PBMCs), taken at new diagnosis, from a patient treated with antithyroid drugs. These receptors were collected from a woman aged 25-40 years with Graves disease. Each CDR3 is given with its conserved first and last residue. The D gene is left open where the match is weak. Only part of the rows carry a size: once, few, many, or a class if the clone is expanded.

>many|TRBJ1-5|TRBD1|TRBV6-1
CASSMTGGDQPQHF
TGTGCCAGCAGTATGACAGGGGGCGATCAGCCCCAGCATTTT
>-|TRBJ2-7|-|TRBV5-1
CASSEAQGLSGQYF
TGCGCCAGCAGCGAAGCCCAGGGGCTGTCCGGGCAGTACTTC
>many|TRBJ1-6|-|TRBV7-9
CASRRGDYSPLHF
TGTGCCAGCAGGAGGGGGGATTATTCACCCCTCCACTTT
>many|TRBJ1-1|-|TRBV7-3
CASSAPGVSYTEAFF
TGTGCCAGCAGCGCCCCAGGGGTTTCTTACACTGAAGCTTTCTTT
>many|TRBJ2-3|-|TRBV5-1
CASTLLEKDTQYF
TGCGCCAGCACCCTTCTGGAGAAGGATACGCAGTATTTT
>many|TRBJ1-1|-|TRBV28
CATRQVTEAFF
TGTGCCACCCGTCAAGTGACTGAAGCTTTCTTT
>many|TRBJ1-6|-|TRBV27
CASSLWEGRASPLHF
TGTGCCAGCAGTTTATGGGAGGGGAGGGCTTCACCCCTCCACTTT
>-|TRBJ1-4|-|TRBV28
CASSLFSTGANEKLFF
TGTGCCAGCAGTTTATTTTCAACGGGAGCGAATGAAAAACTGTTTTTT
>many|TRBJ1-5|-|TRBV6-4
CASSDPGRGSNQPQHF
TGTGCCAGCAGTGACCCGGGGCGAGGTTCCAATCAGCCCCAGCATTTT
>many|TRBJ1-1|-|TRBV15
CATSRATASEAFF
TGTGCCACCAGCAGAGCAACAGCTTCTGAAGCTTTCTTT
>-|TRBJ1-2|-|TRBV19
CASSMSTVVPNYGYTF
TGTGCCAGTAGTATGTCGACAGTGGTTCCTAACTATGGCTACACCTTC
>many|TRBJ2-7|-|TRBV12-3/TRBV12-4
CASRNQGLHYEQYF
TGTGCCAGCAGGAATCAGGGACTCCACTACGAGCAGTACTTC
>-|TRBJ2-2|-|TRBV19
CASSPWQAGELFF
TGTGCCAGTAGTCCCTGGCAGGCCGGGGAGCTGTTTTTT
>many|TRBJ1-1|TRBD1|TRBV20-1
CSALKGGQGTEAFF
TGCAGTGCTCTCAAAGGGGGACAGGGCACTGAAGCTTTCTTT
>-|TRBJ2-7|-|TRBV19
CTSSPQGRARTYEQYF
TGTACCAGTAGTCCCCAGGGCAGGGCGCGTACCTACGAGCAGTACTTC
>many|TRBJ1-5|TRBD1|TRBV2
CASSLTGDQPQHF
TGTGCCAGCAGTCTTACAGGGGATCAGCCCCAGCATTTT
>many|TRBJ2-5|TRBD1|TRBV20-1
CSARGQAGTTQYF
TGCAGTGCTAGGGGACAGGCCGGAACGACCCAGTACTTC
>many|TRBJ2-3|-|TRBV3-1
CASSQVAGTATQYF
TGTGCCAGCAGCCAAGTGGCGGGAACAGCTACGCAGTATTTT
>many|TRBJ1-1|-|TRBV20-1
CSATTAGNTEAFF
TGCAGTGCGACAACAGCAGGGAACACTGAAGCTTTCTTT
>many|TRBJ2-1|-|TRBV20-1
CSARGRASSYNEQFF
TGCAGTGCTAGAGGTCGCGCCAGCTCCTACAATGAGCAGTTCTTC
>many|TRBJ1-4|-|TRBV25-1
CASMEGDKLFF
TGTGCCAGCATGGAAGGGGACAAACTGTTTTTT
>-|TRBJ2-7|-|TRBV7-9
CASSLSVTEYEQYF
TGTGCCAGCAGCTTATCTGTGACCGAATACGAGCAGTACTTC
>-|TRBJ2-1|TRBD2|TRBV2
CASSEAGGFYNEQFF
TGTGCCAGCAGTGAAGCGGGGGGGTTTTACAATGAGCAGTTCTTC
>many|TRBJ2-3|TRBD2|TRBV27
CASSSTGPVAGVNRVDTQYF
TGTGCCAGCAGCTCCACGGGGCCGGTAGCGGGAGTAAACCGTGTAGATACGCAGTATTTT
>many|TRBJ2-5|-|TRBV12-3/TRBV12-4
CASSSTLGPDRETQYF
TGTGCCAGCAGTTCCACCCTCGGGCCCGACCGGGAGACCCAGTACTTC
>many|TRBJ2-7|-|TRBV28
CASSIPRATNIWEQYF
TGTGCCAGCAGCATCCCCCGGGCCACTAATATCTGGGAGCAGTACTTC
>many|TRBJ2-7|-|TRBV12-5
CASGLAAGEQYF
TGTGCTAGTGGTTTGGCGGCGGGTGAGCAGTACTTC
>many|TRBJ2-7|-|TRBV11-2
CASRLQGSYEQYF
TGTGCCAGCAGGTTACAGGGATCCTACGAGCAGTACTTC
>few|TRBJ1-5|-|TRBV7-2
CASSLPEGQPQHF
TGTGCCAGCAGCCTACCGGAGGGTCAGCCCCAGCATTTT
>many|TRBJ1-2|-|TRBV19
CASSPKRTDGYTF
TGTGCCAGTAGTCCGAAGAGAACAGATGGCTACACCTTC
>many|TRBJ1-2|-|TRBV28
CASKAVYGYTF
TGTGCCAGCAAGGCAGTCTATGGCTACACCTTC
>many|TRBJ1-6|-|TRBV7-9
CASSFSNSPLHF
TGTGCCAGCAGCTTCTCCAATTCACCCCTCCACTTT
>few|TRBJ1-1|-|TRBV7-2
CASSLAGAPNTEAFF
TGTGCCAGCAGCTTAGCTGGAGCACCGAACACTGAAGCTTTCTTT
>-|TRBJ1-2|-|TRBV28
CAGAGTQGYTF
TGTGCCGGTGCCGGGACGCAAGGCTACACCTTC